The rows below give T cell receptor beta chains drawn from one sample of a study of cytomegalovirus exposure and HLA in healthy donors. Assay used: immunoSEQ multiplex PCR; TCRdb lists only in-frame clones, some missing. This sample's table has about 200,000 clones. The sample taken for sequencing was PBMCs. These TCRs come from a woman in her 30s in good health and CMV-seropositive. Each CDR3 is given with its conserved first and last residue. D genes are given only for firm matches.

V gene: TRBV7-2; D gene: -; J gene: TRBJ2-7; CDR3 protein: CASSLVWGLNYEQYF; CDR3 DNA: TGTGCCAGCAGCTTAGTTTGGGGACTGAACTACGAGCAGTACTTC
V gene: TRBV6-5; D gene: -; J gene: TRBJ2-5; CDR3 protein: CASSYNRVLETQYF; CDR3 DNA: TGTGCCAGCAGTTACAACAGGGTATTAGAGACCCAGTACTTC
V gene: TRBV28; D gene: -; J gene: TRBJ2-1; CDR3 protein: CASSLPLYNEQFF; CDR3 DNA: TGTGCCAGCAGTTTACCCCTCTACAATGAGCAGTTCTTC
V gene: TRBV25-1; D gene: -; J gene: TRBJ2-5; CDR3 protein: CASSDQGPETQYF; CDR3 DNA: TGTGCCAGCAGTGATCAGGGGCCAGAGACCCAGTACTTC
V gene: TRBV15; D gene: -; J gene: TRBJ2-2; CDR3 protein: CATSRDPYTGELFF; CDR3 DNA: TGTGCCACCAGCAGAGATCCCTACACCGGGGAGCTGTTTTTT
V gene: TRBV6-1; D gene: -; J gene: TRBJ1-5; CDR3 protein: CASSEAGHGNQPQHF; CDR3 DNA: TGTGCCAGCAGTGAAGCGGGACACGGCAATCAGCCCCAGCATTTT
V gene: TRBV19; D gene: TRBD1; J gene: TRBJ1-4; CDR3 protein: CASSMGGGQGGEKLFF; CDR3 DNA: TGTGCCAGTAGTATGGGTGGTGGACAGGGGGGCGAAAAACTGTTTTTT
V gene: TRBV11-2; D gene: TRBD2; J gene: TRBJ2-7; CDR3 protein: CASSLEASASGSRAYEQYF; CDR3 DNA: TGTGCCAGCAGCTTAGAAGCATCGGCTAGCGGGAGTAGGGCCTACGAGCAGTACTTC
V gene: TRBV11-3; D gene: TRBD1; J gene: TRBJ2-7; CDR3 protein: CASSANRDRQYF; CDR3 DNA: TGTGCCAGCAGCGCCAACCGGGACAGGCAGTACTTC
V gene: TRBV6-5; D gene: TRBD1; J gene: TRBJ2-7; CDR3 protein: CASSRTGRGEQYF; CDR3 DNA: TGTGCCAGCAGCCGGACAGGGAGAGGCGAGCAGTACTTC
V gene: TRBV18; D gene: -; J gene: TRBJ2-4; CDR3 protein: CASSPQEGAKNIQYF; CDR3 DNA: TGTGCCAGCTCACCGCAGGAGGGTGCCAAAAACATTCAGTACTTC
V gene: TRBV5-1; D gene: TRBD2; J gene: TRBJ2-1; CDR3 protein: CASSEIGLAGGSEQFF; CDR3 DNA: TGCGCCAGCAGCGAAATAGGACTAGCGGGGGGAAGTGAGCAGTTCTTC
V gene: TRBV19; D gene: TRBD1; J gene: TRBJ2-7; CDR3 protein: CASSTTGTGGRQRYEQYF; CDR3 DNA: TGTGCCAGTAGTACGACCGGGACAGGGGGAAGACAGCGCTACGAGCAGTACTTC
V gene: TRBV25-1; D gene: TRBD1; J gene: TRBJ2-7; CDR3 protein: CASSGGQGTLLSYEQYF; CDR3 DNA: TGTGCCAGCAGTGGGGGACAGGGGACGTTACTCTCCTACGAGCAGTACTTC
V gene: TRBV7-6; D gene: -; J gene: TRBJ2-1; CDR3 protein: CASSLNAREQFF; CDR3 DNA: TGTGCCAGCAGTCTAAACGCTCGTGAGCAGTTCTTC
V gene: TRBV10-1; D gene: -; J gene: TRBJ1-1; CDR3 protein: CASSESSGTPPLNTEAFF; CDR3 DNA: TGCGCCAGCAGTGAGTCCTCCGGGACACCTCCGTTGAACACTGAAGCTTTCTTT
V gene: TRBV13; D gene: TRBD2; J gene: TRBJ2-7; CDR3 protein: CASSLGRPSGEQYF; CDR3 DNA: TGTGCCAGCAGCTTAGGAAGGCCTAGCGGCGAGCAGTACTTC
V gene: TRBV12-5; D gene: -; J gene: TRBJ1-1; CDR3 protein: CASGLVLGRRSGMNTEAFF; CDR3 DNA: TGTGCTAGTGGTTTGGTACTGGGCAGGCGCTCCGGGATGAACACTGAAGCTTTCTTT
V gene: TRBV5-1; D gene: TRBD1; J gene: TRBJ1-2; CDR3 protein: CASSPNPGQGRNGYTF; CDR3 DNA: TGCGCCAGCAGCCCCAACCCGGGACAGGGAAGAAATGGCTACACCTTC
V gene: TRBV7-7; D gene: -; J gene: TRBJ2-3; CDR3 protein: CASSSQVTDTQYF; CDR3 DNA: TGTGCCAGCAGCTCGCAGGTCACAGATACGCAGTATTTT
V gene: TRBV7-2; D gene: -; J gene: TRBJ2-3; CDR3 protein: CASRLTAPGTDTQYF; CDR3 DNA: TGTGCCAGCAGATTAACCGCCCCGGGCACAGATACGCAGTATTTT
V gene: TRBV2; D gene: TRBD1; J gene: TRBJ1-5; CDR3 protein: CASNAGTEGNQPQHF; CDR3 DNA: TGTGCCAGCAACGCCGGGACAGAAGGCAATCAGCCCCAGCATTTT
V gene: TRBV7-2; D gene: TRBD1; J gene: TRBJ2-7; CDR3 protein: CASSHRDRGYEQYF; CDR3 DNA: TGTGCCAGCAGCCACCGGGACAGGGGATACGAGCAGTACTTC
V gene: TRBV5-1; D gene: -; J gene: TRBJ1-5; CDR3 protein: CASSLGRGSNQPQHF; CDR3 DNA: TGCGCCAGCAGCTTGGGGCGGGGTAGCAATCAGCCCCAGCATTTT
V gene: TRBV25-1; D gene: -; J gene: TRBJ1-6; CDR3 protein: CASSDISYNSPLHF; CDR3 DNA: TGTGCCAGCAGTGACATCAGCTATAATTCACCCCTCCACTTT
V gene: TRBV14; D gene: -; J gene: TRBJ1-4; CDR3 protein: CASTGTTNEKLFF; CDR3 DNA: TGTGCCAGCACCGGGACAACTAATGAAAAACTGTTTTTT
V gene: TRBV7-2; D gene: -; J gene: TRBJ1-5; CDR3 protein: CASSLAHSGNQPQHF; CDR3 DNA: TGTGCCAGCAGCTTAGCGCATTCGGGCAATCAGCCCCAGCATTTT
V gene: TRBV29-1; D gene: -; J gene: TRBJ1-5; CDR3 protein: CSVGPGDNQPQHF; CDR3 DNA: TGCAGCGTTGGGCCAGGGGACAATCAGCCCCAGCATTTT
V gene: TRBV19; D gene: TRBD2; J gene: TRBJ2-7; CDR3 protein: CASSTSGGPVGEQYF; CDR3 DNA: TGTGCCAGTAGTACCTCGGGGGGGCCCGTTGGCGAGCAGTACTTC
V gene: TRBV9; D gene: -; J gene: TRBJ2-1; CDR3 protein: CASSPGVSSYNEQFF; CDR3 DNA: TGTGCCAGCAGCCCCGGGGTAAGCTCCTACAATGAGCAGTTCTTC
V gene: TRBV4-3; D gene: -; J gene: TRBJ2-6; CDR3 protein: CASSPKGGVSGANVLTF; CDR3 DNA: TGCGCCAGCAGCCCGAAAGGGGGTGTCTCTGGGGCCAACGTCCTGACTTTC
V gene: TRBV2; D gene: TRBD1; J gene: TRBJ1-6; CDR3 protein: CASSEGTGRSPLHF; CDR3 DNA: TGTGCCAGCAGTGAAGGGACAGGGAGGTCACCCCTCCACTTT
V gene: TRBV4-1; D gene: TRBD1; J gene: TRBJ2-7; CDR3 protein: CASSQEGDSYYEQYF; CDR3 DNA: TGCGCCAGCAGCCAAGAAGGGGACAGTTACTACGAGCAGTACTTC
V gene: TRBV11-2; D gene: TRBD2; J gene: TRBJ2-7; CDR3 protein: CASSLIGTSDFSYEQYF; CDR3 DNA: TGTGCCAGCAGCCTCATAGGGACTAGCGACTTCTCCTACGAGCAGTACTTC
V gene: TRBV1; D gene: -; J gene: TRBJ2-3; CDR3 protein: CTSPSRVSGRYGPDTQYF; CDR3 DNA: TGCACCAGCCCCTCCCGGGTTAGCGGGAGGTATGGTCCAGATACGCAGTATTTT
V gene: TRBV19; D gene: -; J gene: TRBJ1-4; CDR3 protein: CASSPRGRIGQANEKLFF; CDR3 DNA: TGTGCCAGTAGTCCCCGGGGTAGAATTGGGCAAGCTAATGAAAAACTGTTTTTT
V gene: TRBV5-4; D gene: -; J gene: TRBJ1-3; CDR3 protein: CASSKDSGTGNTIYF; CDR3 DNA: TGTGCCAGCAGCAAGGATTCAGGGACTGGAAACACCATATATTTT
V gene: TRBV10-3; D gene: TRBD1; J gene: TRBJ1-5; CDR3 protein: CAISPGQVGNQPQHF; CDR3 DNA: TGTGCCATCAGCCCAGGACAGGTTGGCAATCAGCCCCAGCATTTT
V gene: TRBV11-2; D gene: TRBD1; J gene: TRBJ1-4; CDR3 protein: CASSLARQGGEKLFF; CDR3 DNA: TGTGCCAGCAGCCTAGCCCGACAGGGTGGCGAAAAACTGTTTTTT
V gene: TRBV18; D gene: -; J gene: TRBJ1-1; CDR3 protein: CASSPGREYTEAFF; CDR3 DNA: TGTGCCAGCTCACCAGGCAGGGAATACACTGAAGCTTTCTTT
V gene: TRBV28; D gene: TRBD1; J gene: TRBJ1-2; CDR3 protein: CASSSEQGARYGYTF; CDR3 DNA: TGTGCCAGCAGTTCCGAACAGGGGGCTCGCTATGGCTACACCTTC
V gene: TRBV28; D gene: -; J gene: TRBJ1-1; CDR3 protein: CASSLWTENTEAFF; CDR3 DNA: TGTGCCAGCAGTTTGTGGACAGAGAACACTGAAGCTTTCTTT
V gene: TRBV5-1; D gene: -; J gene: TRBJ1-1; CDR3 protein: CASSLVRGTEAFF; CDR3 DNA: TGCGCCAGCAGCTTGGTCCGGGGCACTGAAGCTTTCTTT
V gene: TRBV2; D gene: -; J gene: TRBJ2-1; CDR3 protein: CASSALRGTPSYNEQFF; CDR3 DNA: TGTGCCAGCAGTGCTTTAAGGGGGACCCCCTCCTACAATGAGCAGTTCTTC
V gene: TRBV20-1; D gene: -; J gene: TRBJ2-1; CDR3 protein: CSASGTDEQFF; CDR3 DNA: TGCAGTGCTTCCGGGACTGATGAGCAGTTCTTC
V gene: TRBV2; D gene: TRBD2; J gene: TRBJ2-2; CDR3 protein: CASAGTSGGLGTGELFF; CDR3 DNA: TGTGCCAGCGCCGGGACTAGCGGGGGTTTAGGCACCGGGGAGCTGTTTTTT
V gene: TRBV18; D gene: -; J gene: TRBJ2-1; CDR3 protein: CASSPASVDYNEQFF; CDR3 DNA: TGTGCCAGCTCACCCGCTAGCGTAGACTACAATGAGCAGTTCTTC